The 16 T cell receptor beta chains below all came from one sample that was sequenced in a study of tumor and adjacent non-tumor tissue in lung cancer. No cell sorting was done before RNA was extracted from the tissue. Three rounds of nested PCR, following a modified ARM-PCR protocol, produced the TCRbeta library. TCRdb analysed the multiplex PCR reads with MiXCR anew, one entry per CDR3 protein. The table lists approximately 130,000 distinct CDR3 sequences, over 65% of them singletons. Specimen: lung tumor tissue. Receptors originate from a man aged 25-45 years with non-small cell lung cancer.

This clonotype was counted a few times. One base away lies a much larger clone, so this may be a sequencing read error. The chain carries TRBV29-1 and TRBJ1-3; weak D call: TRBD1 (5 bases). The V gene's germline CDR1 is SQVTM and CDR2 ANQGSEA. The length of the CDR3 is 13 residues. Trimming pared 7 bases from V and 2 bases from J, leaving 12 bases between. The CDR3 sequence is CSAVVGAGNTIYF. CDR3 nucleotides: TGCAGCGCTGTAGTAGGGGCTGGAAACACCATATATTTT.

As regards this clonotype: The CDR3 does not close with the conserved phenylalanine or tryptophan, likely indicating a read error. This chain joins TRBV6-6 and TRBJ2-3; D is undetermined. The germline V and J ends were trimmed by 9 bases and 6 bases, with 16 bases remaining between them. The CDR3 covers 13 residues. Per the germline V gene, CDR1 is MNHNY and CDR2 is SVGAGI (reference sequence). The CDR3 sequence is CASSLTNWDTQYI. In DNA form, the CDR3 reads TGTGCCAGTAGCCTAACTAATTGGGATACGCAGTATATT.

Only a few counts were recorded for this clonotype. This could be a read error, since a much larger clone is one nucleotide away. This chain connects TRBV6-5 to TRBJ1-5; 10 bases are shared with TRBD1. V dropped 7 bases and J dropped 7; count of bases not matched to a gene: 10. Germline CDR1 and CDR2: MNHEY and SVGAGI. The CDR3 loop spans 15 amino acids. Here the CDR3 reads CASNPGTGARQPQHF. The DNA for the CDR3 is TGTGCCAGCAATCCCGGGACAGGGGCGAGACAGCCCCAGCATTTT.

The chain is built from TRBV6-1 and TRBJ1-6, with D perhaps TRBD1 (6 bases). The V end lost 8 bases, the J end lost 8 bases, and 16 bases lay between the germline ends. Germline V gene data show CDR1 as MNHNS and CDR2 as SASEGT. CDR3 length: 14 amino acids. This CDR3 reads CASHWDILHSPLHF. In DNA form, the CDR3 reads TGTGCCAGCCACTGGGACATCCTTCATTCACCCCTCCACTTT.

Concerning this clonotype itself: A much more abundant neighbour one base away suggests this may be a read error. The chain is built from TRBV6-1 and TRBJ1-6; perhaps TRBD1 as D (6 bases). CDR1 is MNHNS and CDR2 is SASEGT in the germline V gene. The CDR3 runs 16 residues. V was pared by 3 bases and J by 7 bases, with 16 bases between. In DNA form, the CDR3 reads TGTGCCAGCAGTGAGAGACAGGCCCCAGCCAATTCACCCCTCCACTTT. Protein: CASSERQAPANSPLHF.

Comment on this clonotype: An end of the junction differs from the germline gene, which may be a read error. This chain uses TRBV5-6 with TRBJ1-1, with D possibly being TRBD1 (6 bases). Germline lookup yields CDR1 SGHDT and CDR2 YYEEEE. CDR3 length: 17 amino acids. CDR3 in DNA: TGTGCCGGCAGCACCCTAGAAGGGGGGGGCATGAACACTGAAGCTTTCTTT. This sequence encodes CAGSTLEGGGMNTEAFF.

This clonotype has at least ten counts. V gene TRBV20-1 combines with J gene TRBJ1-5; 9 positions match TRBD1. Trimming removed 0 bases from V and 2 bases from J; junction bases left unmatched: 2. Germline V gene data show CDR1 as DFQATT and CDR2 as SNEGSKA (reference sequence). CDR3 size: 15 residues. CDR3 in amino acids: CSARDTGGGNQPQHF. As DNA, the CDR3 is TGCAGTGCTAGAGACACAGGGGGCGGCAATCAGCCCCAGCATTTT.

This clonotype was seen many times. The chain carries TRBV14 and TRBJ2-1; D gene uncertain. Germline loops: CDR1 SGHDN, CDR2 FVKESK. V was cut by 0 bases and J by 6 bases, with 6 bases left in between. The CDR3 consists of 13 residues. The CDR3 region is CASSQDYLNEQFF. The DNA of the CDR3 is TGTGCCAGCAGCCAAGACTATCTCAATGAGCAGTTCTTC. Combining the CDR3 with reference TRBV14 and TRBJ2-1 gives the whole variable domain EAGVTQFPSHSVIEKGQTVTLRCDPISGHDNLYWYRRVMGKEIKFLLHFVKESKQDESGMPNNRFLAERTGGTYSTLKVQPAELEDSGVYFCASSQDYLNEQFFGPGTRLTVL.

This clonotype was observed once. A junction boundary mismatches the germline segment, possibly from a read error. This chain links TRBV10-2 with TRBJ2-3; 7 nucleotides align to TRBD2. The CDR3 is 14 amino acids. Germline V CDR1 and CDR2: WSHSY, SAAADI. Here the CDR3 reads CASGESGGADTQYF. As DNA, the CDR3 is TGCGCCAGCGGTGAGTCGGGAGGAGCAGATACGCAGTATTTT.

The rearrangement links TRBV6-1 to TRBJ2-1; D remains unclear. Germline V CDR1 and CDR2: MNHNS, SASEGT. CDR3 length: 11 residues. Deletions cut 10 bases from V and 4 bases from J, with 8 bases between. The DNA of the CDR3 is TGTGCCAACACAAGGTACAATGAGCAGTTCTTC. Protein: CANTRYNEQFF.

Worth noting for this clonotype: It may be a read error: a sequence one base away is much more abundant. The rearrangement joins TRBV6-2 or TRBV6-3 to TRBJ2-1; TRBD1 is a possible D gene (5 bases). CDR1 and CDR2 (germline): MNHEY, SVGEGT. Trimming pared 7 bases from V and 12 bases from J, leaving 16 bases between. The CDR3 has 12 residues. CDR3 amino acids: CASTQGGYVQFF. CDR3 bases: TGTGCCAGCACCCAGGGCGGTTATGTGCAGTTCTTC.

V and J are TRBV20-1 and TRBJ2-5; D is perhaps TRBD1 (9 bases). The CDR3 sequence is 14 residues long. The V gene lost 5 bases and the J gene lost 10 bases, with 23 bases spanning the gap. The V gene's germline CDR1 is DFQATT and CDR2 SNEGSKA (reference sequence). This CDR3 is CSAPTTSDRGIQYF. Written as DNA, the CDR3 is TGCAGTGCTCCAACGACTAGCGACAGGGGGATCCAGTACTTC.

V usage is TRBV20-1 and J usage is TRBJ2-1; 7 bases are a match to TRBD2. The V segment lost 7 bases and the J segment 0 bases; nucleotides outside the gene matches: 9. CDR3 length: 15 amino acids. CDR1 is DFQATT, CDR2 SNEGSKA, per germline (reference sequence). The CDR3 sequence: CSVRIAGLSYNEQFF. The CDR3 DNA reads TGCAGTGTTAGGATAGCGGGTCTCTCCTACAATGAGCAGTTCTTC.

Points on this clonotype: The junction departs from the called germline gene at one end, perhaps through a read error. This chain joins TRBV5-6 and TRBJ2-3; D gene unclear. The CDR3 runs to 15 residues. The germline CDR1 and CDR2 sequences are SGHDT and YYEEEE. Written as DNA, the CDR3 is TGTGACAGCAGCTTGTACGTACCTAACACAGATACGCAGTATTTT. It yields the protein CDSSLYVPNTDTQYF. Full variable domain (rest looked up from reference TRBV5-6 and TRBJ2-3): DAGVTQSPTHLIKTRGQQVTLRCSPKSGHDTVSWYQQALGQGPQFIFQYYEEEERQRGNFPDRFSGHQFPNYSSELNVNALLLGDSALYLCDSSLYVPNTDTQYFGPGTRLTVL.

This clonotype turned up a few times. A much more abundant neighbour one base away suggests this may be a read error. V usage is TRBV12-3 or TRBV12-4 and J usage is TRBJ2-5; TRBD2 might be the D (5 bases). V was shortened by 3 bases and J by 8 bases, with 16 bases between the two germline ends. The CDR3 is made up of 14 amino acids. DNA of the CDR3: TGTGCCAGCAGTTTGATTAGCGCCCATCGTACCCAGTACTTC. This codes for CASSLISAHRTQYF.

This clonotype was seen only once. Its ends do not fully match the called genes, so a read error is possible. V gene TRBV29-1 combines with J gene TRBJ1-2; 8 positions match TRBD1. This CDR3 has 14 residues. Germline V gene data show CDR1 as SQVTM and CDR2 as ANQGSEA. The CDR3 protein is CSIEETGANYGYTF. CDR3 sequence (DNA): TGCAGCATTGAAGAGACAGGGGCGAACTATGGCTATACCTTC.